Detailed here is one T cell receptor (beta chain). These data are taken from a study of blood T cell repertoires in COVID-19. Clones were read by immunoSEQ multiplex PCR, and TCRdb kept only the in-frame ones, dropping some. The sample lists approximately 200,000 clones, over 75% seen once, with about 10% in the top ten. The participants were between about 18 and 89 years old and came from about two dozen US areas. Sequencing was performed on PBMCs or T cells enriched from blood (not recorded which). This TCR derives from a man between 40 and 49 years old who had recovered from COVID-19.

The CDR3 reads CASSPIPHLAEQFF. CDR3 sequence (DNA): TGTGCCAGCAGCCCTATCCCCCATCTAGCCGAGCAGTTCTTC. This rearrangement joins TRBV7-3 to TRBJ2-1; possibly TRBD2 for D (5 bases). The V gene lost 5 bases and the J gene lost 10 bases, with 18 bases spanning the gap. CDR1 is SGHTA and CDR2 is FQGTGA in the germline V gene. This CDR3 contains 14 residues.